In this sample, the clone carrying this T cell receptor beta chain turned up a few times. Using immunoSEQ multiplex PCR, the repertoire was profiled, and TCRdb retains in-frame clones only, with some absent. This sample yields about 370,000 clones, of which roughly 90% are seen a single time; approximately 1.5% belongs to the top ten. This record comes from a study of blood T cell repertoires in COVID-19. At the level of the study: Sources were T cells, B-cell-depleted T cells, or PBMCs; the material itself was cDNA or gDNA.

Trimming left V 5 bases short and J 0 bases short, with 11 bases between. The CDR3 runs to 15 residues. CDR1 is PRHDT, CDR2 FYEKMQ, per germline (reference sequence). Study members were between about 18 and 100 years old and lived in about two dozen US regions. Participants reported their clinical history, and cohort assignment relied on those reports. The material sequenced was PBMCs or T cells enriched from blood (not recorded which). This receptor was taken from a woman aged 25 to 39 who had recovered from COVID-19. The chain couples TRBV13 to TRBJ1-3; D is ambiguous. DNA of the CDR3: TGTGCCAGCAGCCGACGGTCAGGCTCTGGAAACACCATATATTTT. Residues: CASSRRSGSGNTIYF.